This TCR beta chain appears in the sequencing data of a study of blood T cell repertoires in COVID-19. The ends lost 8 bases at V and 7 bases at J; junction bases unmatched: 10. The germline gives CDR1 PRHDT, CDR2 FYEKMQ (reference sequence). This CDR3 contains 15 residues. In the study's own analysis: Nucleated cell counts were estimated from reference gene primer amplification. TCRdb's table, derived via immunoSEQ multiplex PCR, lists solely in-frame clones and lacks some. The V and J calls and clone size are taken from that table; D and trimming were inferred from the DNA. The sample yields 150,000 to 200,000 clones, about 80% seen once.

The chain couples TRBV13 to TRBJ2-1; 11 bases line up with TRBD2. Sequenced: peripheral blood. This TCR was recovered from a woman between 65 and 79 years old with acute or convalescent COVID-19. In DNA, the CDR3 is TGTGCCAGCGCCGCTCCGGGACTAGCGGTAAATGAGCAGTTCTTC. This gives the protein CASAAPGLAVNEQFF.